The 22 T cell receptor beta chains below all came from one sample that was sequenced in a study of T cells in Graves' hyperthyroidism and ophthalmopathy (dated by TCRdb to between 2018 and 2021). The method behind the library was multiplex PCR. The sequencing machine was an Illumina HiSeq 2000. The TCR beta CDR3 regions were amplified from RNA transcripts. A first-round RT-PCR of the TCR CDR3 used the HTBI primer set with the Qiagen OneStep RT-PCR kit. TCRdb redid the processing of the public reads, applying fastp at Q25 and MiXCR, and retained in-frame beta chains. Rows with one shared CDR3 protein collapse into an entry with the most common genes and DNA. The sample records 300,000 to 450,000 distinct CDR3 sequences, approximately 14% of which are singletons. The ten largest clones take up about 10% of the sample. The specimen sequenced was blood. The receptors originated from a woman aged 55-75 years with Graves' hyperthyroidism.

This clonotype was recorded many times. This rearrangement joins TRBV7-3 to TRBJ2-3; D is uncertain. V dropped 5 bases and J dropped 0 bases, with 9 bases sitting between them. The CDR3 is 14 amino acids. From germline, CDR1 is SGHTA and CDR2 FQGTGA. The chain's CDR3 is CASSPYSSTDTQYF. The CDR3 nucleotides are TGTGCCAGCAGCCCTTACTCTAGCACAGATACGCAGTATTTT.

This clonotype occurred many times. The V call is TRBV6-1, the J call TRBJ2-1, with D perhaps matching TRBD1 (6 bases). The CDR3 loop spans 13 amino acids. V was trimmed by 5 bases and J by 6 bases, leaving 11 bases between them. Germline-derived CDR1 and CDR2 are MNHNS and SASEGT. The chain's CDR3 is CASSYVRGNEQFF. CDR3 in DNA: TGTGCCAGCAGTTACGTCAGGGGCAATGAGCAGTTCTTC.

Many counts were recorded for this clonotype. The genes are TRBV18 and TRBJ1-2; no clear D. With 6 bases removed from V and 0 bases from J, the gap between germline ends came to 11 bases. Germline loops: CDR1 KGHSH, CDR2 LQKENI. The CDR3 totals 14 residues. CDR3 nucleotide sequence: TGTGCCAGCTCGCCCAGGCGAGCTAACTATGGCTACACCTTC. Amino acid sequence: CASSPRRANYGYTF.

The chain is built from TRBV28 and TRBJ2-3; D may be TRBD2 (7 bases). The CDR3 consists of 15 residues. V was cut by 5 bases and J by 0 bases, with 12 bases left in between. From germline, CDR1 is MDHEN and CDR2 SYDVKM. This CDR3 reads CASSRGGASTDTQYF. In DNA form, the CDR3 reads TGTGCCAGCAGTAGAGGGGGGGCCAGCACAGATACGCAGTATTTT.

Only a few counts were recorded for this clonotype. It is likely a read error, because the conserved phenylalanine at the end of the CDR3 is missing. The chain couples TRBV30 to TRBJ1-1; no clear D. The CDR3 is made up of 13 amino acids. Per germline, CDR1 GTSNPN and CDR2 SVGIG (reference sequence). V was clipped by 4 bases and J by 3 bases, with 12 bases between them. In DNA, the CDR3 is TGTGCCTGGACCAACAAGGTGGACACTGAAGCTTTCCTT. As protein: CAWTNKVDTEAFL.

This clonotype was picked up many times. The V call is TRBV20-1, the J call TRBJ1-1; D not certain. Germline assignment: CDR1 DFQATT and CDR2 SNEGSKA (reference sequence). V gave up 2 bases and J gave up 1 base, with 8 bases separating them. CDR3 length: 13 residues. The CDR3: CSARSVSNTEAFF. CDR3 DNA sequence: TGCAGTGCTAGATCGGTCTCGAACACTGAAGCTTTCTTT.

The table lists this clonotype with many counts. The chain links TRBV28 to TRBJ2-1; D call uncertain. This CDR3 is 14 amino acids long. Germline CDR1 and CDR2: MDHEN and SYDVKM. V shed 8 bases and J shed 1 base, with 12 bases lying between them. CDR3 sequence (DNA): TGTGCCAGCGGGGAACAAGGGTCCTACAATGAGCAGTTCTTC. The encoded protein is CASGEQGSYNEQFF.

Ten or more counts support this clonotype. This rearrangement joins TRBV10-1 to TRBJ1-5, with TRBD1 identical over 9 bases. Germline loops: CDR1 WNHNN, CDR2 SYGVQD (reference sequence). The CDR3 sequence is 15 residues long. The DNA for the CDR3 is TGCGCGTGGACGGTGGGACAGGGCTCCAATCAGCCCCAGCATTTT. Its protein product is CAWTVGQGSNQPQHF.

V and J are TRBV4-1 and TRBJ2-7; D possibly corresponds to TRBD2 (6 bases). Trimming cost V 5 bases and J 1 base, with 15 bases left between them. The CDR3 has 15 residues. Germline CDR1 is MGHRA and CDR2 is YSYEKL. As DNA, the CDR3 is TGCGCCAGCAGCGCTGGGTCCGGGACTTCCTACGAGCAGTACTTC. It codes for CASSAGSGTSYEQYF.

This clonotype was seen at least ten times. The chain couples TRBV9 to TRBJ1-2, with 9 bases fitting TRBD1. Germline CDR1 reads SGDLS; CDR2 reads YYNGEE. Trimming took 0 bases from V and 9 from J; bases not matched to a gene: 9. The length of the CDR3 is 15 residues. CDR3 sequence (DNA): TGTGCCAGCAGCGTAGAAGGGGACAGGGCCTCCTGCTACACCTTC. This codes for CASSVEGDRASCYTF.

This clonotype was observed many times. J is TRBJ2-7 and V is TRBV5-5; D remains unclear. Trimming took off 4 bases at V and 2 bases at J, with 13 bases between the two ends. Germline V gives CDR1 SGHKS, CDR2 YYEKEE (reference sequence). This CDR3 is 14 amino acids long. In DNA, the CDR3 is TGTGCCAGCAGCCCGCTGACAAGGACCTACGAGCAGTACTTC. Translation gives CASSPLTRTYEQYF.

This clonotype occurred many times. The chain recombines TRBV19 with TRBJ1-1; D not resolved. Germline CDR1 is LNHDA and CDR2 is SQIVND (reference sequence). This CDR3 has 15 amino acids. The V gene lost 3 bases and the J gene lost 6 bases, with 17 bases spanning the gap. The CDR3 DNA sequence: TGTGCCAGTAGTATGGGCCGGAGGTCTCGCGCTGAAGCTTTCTTT. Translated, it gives CASSMGRRSRAEAFF.

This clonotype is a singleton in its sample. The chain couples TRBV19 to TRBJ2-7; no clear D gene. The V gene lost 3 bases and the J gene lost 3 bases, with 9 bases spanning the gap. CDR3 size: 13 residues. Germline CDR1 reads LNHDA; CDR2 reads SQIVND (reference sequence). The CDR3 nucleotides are TGTGCCAGTAGTATGGGAACAAACTACGAGCAGTACTTC. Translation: CASSMGTNYEQYF. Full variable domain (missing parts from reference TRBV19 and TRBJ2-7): DGGITQSPKYLFRKEGQNVTLSCEQNLNHDAMYWYRQDPGQGLRLIYYSQIVNDFQKGDIAEGYSVSREKKESFPLTVTSAQKNPTAFYLCASSMGTNYEQYFGPGTRLTVT.

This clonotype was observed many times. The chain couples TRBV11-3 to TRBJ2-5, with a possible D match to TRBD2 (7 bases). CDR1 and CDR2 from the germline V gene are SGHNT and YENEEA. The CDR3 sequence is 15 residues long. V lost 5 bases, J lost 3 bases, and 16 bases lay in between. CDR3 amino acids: CASSPRGSGEETQYF. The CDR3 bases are TGTGCCAGCAGCCCGAGGGGGAGCGGGGAAGAGACCCAGTACTTC.

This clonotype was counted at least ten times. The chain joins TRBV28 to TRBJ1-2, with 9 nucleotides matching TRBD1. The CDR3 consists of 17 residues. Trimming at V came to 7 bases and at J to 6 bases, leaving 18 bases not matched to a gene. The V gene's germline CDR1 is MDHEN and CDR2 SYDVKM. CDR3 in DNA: TGTGCCAGCACTTCCTCGAGGACAGGGGTGTCGAGAGATGGCTACACCTTC. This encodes CASTSSRTGVSRDGYTF.

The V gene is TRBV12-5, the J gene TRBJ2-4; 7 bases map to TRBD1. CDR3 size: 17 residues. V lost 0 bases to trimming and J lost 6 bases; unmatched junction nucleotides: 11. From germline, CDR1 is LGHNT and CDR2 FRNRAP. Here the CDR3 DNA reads TGTGCTAGTGGTTTGGTATACGGACAGGAGGAGAGAAACATTCAGTACTTC. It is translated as CASGLVYGQEERNIQYF. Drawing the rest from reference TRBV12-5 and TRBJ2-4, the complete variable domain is DARVTQTPRHKVTEMGQEVTMRCQPILGHNTVFWYRQTMMQGLELLAYFRNRAPLDDSGMPKDRFSAEMPDATLATLKIQPSEPRDSAVYFCASGLVYGQEERNIQYFGAGTRLSVL.

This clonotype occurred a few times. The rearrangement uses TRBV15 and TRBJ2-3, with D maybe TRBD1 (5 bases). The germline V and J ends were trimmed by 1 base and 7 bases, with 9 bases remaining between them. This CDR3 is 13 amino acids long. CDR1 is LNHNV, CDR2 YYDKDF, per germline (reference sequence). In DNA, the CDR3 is TGTGCCACCAGCAGAGGACAGCCTAATACGCAGTATTTT. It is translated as CATSRGQPNTQYF.

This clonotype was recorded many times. CDR3 amino acids: CATSRRGSSYNEQFF. CDR3 coding DNA: TGTGCCACCAGTCGGAGAGGGAGCTCCTACAATGAGCAGTTCTTC. The chain uses TRBV24-1 and TRBJ2-1; tentative D call: TRBD2 (5 bases). From germline, CDR1 is KGHDR and CDR2 SFDVKD. V was cut by 6 bases and J by 0 bases, with 11 bases left in between. This CDR3 has 15 amino acids.

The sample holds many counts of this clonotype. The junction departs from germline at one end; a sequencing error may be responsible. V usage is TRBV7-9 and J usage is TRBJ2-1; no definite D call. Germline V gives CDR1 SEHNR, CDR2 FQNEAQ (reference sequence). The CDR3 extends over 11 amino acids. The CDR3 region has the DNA TGTGCCAGCAGCGCAGCGCCGGTCCACATCTTC. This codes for CASSAAPVHIF.

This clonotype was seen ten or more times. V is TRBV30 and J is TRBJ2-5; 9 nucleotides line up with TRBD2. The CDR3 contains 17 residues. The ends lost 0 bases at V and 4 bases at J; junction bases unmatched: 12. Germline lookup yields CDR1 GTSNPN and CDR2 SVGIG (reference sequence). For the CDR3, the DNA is TGTGCCTGGAGTGTACGGGGTAGCGGGAGTTTGGGAGAGACCCAGTACTTC. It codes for CAWSVRGSGSLGETQYF.

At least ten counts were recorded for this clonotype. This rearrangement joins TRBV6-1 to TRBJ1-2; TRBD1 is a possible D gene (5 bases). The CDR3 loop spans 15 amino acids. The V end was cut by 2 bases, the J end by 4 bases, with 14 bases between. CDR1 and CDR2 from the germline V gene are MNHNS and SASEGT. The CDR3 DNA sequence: TGTGCCAGCAGTGAATTTGCGGGGGAGGGCTATGGCTACACCTTC. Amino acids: CASSEFAGEGYGYTF.

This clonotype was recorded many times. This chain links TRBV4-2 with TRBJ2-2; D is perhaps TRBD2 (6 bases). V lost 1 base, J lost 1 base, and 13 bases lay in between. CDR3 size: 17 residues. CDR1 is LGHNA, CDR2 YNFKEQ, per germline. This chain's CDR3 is CASSQVKLRENTGELFF. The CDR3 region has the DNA TGTGCCAGCAGCCAAGTTAAGTTGCGGGAGAACACCGGGGAGCTGTTTTTT.